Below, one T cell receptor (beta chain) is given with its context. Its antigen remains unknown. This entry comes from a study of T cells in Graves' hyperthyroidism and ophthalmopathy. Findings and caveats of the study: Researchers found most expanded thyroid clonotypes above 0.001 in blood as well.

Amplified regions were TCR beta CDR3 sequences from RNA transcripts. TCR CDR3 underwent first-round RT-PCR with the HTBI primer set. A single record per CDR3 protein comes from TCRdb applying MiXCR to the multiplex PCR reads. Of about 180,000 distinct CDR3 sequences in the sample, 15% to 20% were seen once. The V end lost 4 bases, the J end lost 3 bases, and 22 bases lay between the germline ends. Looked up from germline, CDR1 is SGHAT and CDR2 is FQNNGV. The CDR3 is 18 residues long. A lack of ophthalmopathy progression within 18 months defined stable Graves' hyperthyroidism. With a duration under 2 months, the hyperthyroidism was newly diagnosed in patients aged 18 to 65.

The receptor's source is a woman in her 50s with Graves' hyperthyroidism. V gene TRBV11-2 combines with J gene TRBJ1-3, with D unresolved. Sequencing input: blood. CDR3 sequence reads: CASSSIYLTLRGGNTIYF. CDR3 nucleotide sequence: TGTGCCAGCAGCTCGATCTACTTGACACTTCGAGGTGGAAACACCATATATTTT.